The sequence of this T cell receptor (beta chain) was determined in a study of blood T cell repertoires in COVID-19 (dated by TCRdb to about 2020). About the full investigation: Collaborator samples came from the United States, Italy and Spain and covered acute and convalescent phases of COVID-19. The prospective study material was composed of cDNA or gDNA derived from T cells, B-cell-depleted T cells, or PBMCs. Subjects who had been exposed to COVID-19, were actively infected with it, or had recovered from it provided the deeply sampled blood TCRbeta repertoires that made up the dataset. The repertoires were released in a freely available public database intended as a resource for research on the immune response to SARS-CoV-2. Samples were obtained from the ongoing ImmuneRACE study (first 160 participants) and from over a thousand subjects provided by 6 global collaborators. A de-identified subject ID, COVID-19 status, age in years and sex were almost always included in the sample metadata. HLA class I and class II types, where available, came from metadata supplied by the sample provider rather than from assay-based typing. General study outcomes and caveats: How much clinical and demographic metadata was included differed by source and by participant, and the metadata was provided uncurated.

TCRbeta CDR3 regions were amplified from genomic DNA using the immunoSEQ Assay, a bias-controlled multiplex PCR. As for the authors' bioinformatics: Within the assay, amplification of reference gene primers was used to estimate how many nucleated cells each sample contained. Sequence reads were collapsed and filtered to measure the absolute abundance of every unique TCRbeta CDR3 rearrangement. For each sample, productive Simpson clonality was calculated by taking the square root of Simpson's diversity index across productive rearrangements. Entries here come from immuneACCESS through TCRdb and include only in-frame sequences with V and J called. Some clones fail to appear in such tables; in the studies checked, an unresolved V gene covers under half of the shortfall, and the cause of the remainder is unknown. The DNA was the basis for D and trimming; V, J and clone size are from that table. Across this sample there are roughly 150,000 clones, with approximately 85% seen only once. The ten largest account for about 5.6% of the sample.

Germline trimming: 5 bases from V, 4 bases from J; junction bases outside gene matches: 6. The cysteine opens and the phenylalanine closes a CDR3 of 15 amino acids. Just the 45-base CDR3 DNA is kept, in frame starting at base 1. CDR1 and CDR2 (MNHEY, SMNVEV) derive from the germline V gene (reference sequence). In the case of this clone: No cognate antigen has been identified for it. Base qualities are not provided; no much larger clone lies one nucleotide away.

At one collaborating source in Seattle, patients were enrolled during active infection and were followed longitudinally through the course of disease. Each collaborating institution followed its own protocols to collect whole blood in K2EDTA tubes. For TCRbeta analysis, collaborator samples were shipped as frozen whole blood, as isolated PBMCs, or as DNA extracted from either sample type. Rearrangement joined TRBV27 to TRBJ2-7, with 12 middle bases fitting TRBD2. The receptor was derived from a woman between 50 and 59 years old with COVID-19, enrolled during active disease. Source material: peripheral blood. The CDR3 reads CASSTLAGGKYEQYF. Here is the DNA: TGTGCCAGCAGTACACTAGCGGGGGGCAAGTACGAGCAGTACTTC.